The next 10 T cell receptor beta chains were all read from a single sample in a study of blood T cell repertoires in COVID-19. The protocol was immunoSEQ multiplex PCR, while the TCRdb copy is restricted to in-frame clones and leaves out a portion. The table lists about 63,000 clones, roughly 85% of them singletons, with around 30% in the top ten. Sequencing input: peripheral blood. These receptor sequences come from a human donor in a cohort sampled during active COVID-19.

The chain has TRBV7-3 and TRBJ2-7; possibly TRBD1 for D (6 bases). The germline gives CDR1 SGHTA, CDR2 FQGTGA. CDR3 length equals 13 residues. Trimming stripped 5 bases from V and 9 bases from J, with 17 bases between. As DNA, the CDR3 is TGTGCCAGCAGCCTAGGACAGACCCGACCGCAGTACTTC. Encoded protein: CASSLGQTRPQYF. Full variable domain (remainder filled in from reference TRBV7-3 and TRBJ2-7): GAGVSQTPSNKVTEKGKYVELRCDPISGHTALYWYRQSLGQGPEFLIYFQGTGAADDSGLPNDRFFAVRPEGSVSTLKIQRTERGDSAVYLCASSLGQTRPQYFGPGTRLTVT.

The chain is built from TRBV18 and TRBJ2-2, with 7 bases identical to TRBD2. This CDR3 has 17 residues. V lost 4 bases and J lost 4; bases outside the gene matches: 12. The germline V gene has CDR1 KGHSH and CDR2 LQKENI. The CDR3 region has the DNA TGTGCCAGCTCACGTACCGGCCCGGGAGGCCTCACCGGGGAGCTGTTTTTT. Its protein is CASSRTGPGGLTGELFF. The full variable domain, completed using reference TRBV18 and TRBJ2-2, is NAGVMQNPRHLVRRRGQEARLRCSPMKGHSHVYWYRQLPEEGLKFMVYLQKENIIDESGMPKERFSAEFPKEGPSILRIQQVVRGDSAAYFCASSRTGPGGLTGELFFGEGSRLTVL.

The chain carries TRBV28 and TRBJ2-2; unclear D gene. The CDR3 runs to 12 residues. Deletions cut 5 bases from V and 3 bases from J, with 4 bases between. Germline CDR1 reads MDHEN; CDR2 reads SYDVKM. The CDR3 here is CASSPYTGELFF. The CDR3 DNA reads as TGTGCCAGCAGTCCATACACCGGGGAGCTGTTTTTT.

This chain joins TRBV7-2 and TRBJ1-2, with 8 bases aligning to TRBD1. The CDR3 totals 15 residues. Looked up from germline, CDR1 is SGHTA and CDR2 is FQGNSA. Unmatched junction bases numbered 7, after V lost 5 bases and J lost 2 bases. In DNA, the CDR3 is TGTGCCAGCAGCCCGCGGACAGGGTGGAACTATGGCTACACCTTC. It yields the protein CASSPRTGWNYGYTF.

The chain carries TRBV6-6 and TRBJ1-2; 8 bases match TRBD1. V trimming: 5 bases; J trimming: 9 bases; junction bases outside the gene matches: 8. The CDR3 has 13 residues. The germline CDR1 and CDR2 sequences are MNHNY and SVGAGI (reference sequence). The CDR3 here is CASSPLRTGSYTF. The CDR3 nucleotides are TGTGCCAGCAGTCCCCTTCGGACAGGGAGCTACACCTTC.

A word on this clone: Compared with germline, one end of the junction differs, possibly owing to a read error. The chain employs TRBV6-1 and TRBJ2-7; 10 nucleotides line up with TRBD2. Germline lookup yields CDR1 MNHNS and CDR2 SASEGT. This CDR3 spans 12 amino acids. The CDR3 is CASSEGGLAVCF. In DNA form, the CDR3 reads TGTGCCAGCAGTGAAGGCGGACTAGCGGTTTGTTTC.

The CDR3 region has the DNA TGTGCCAGCAGGGACGGGGGGAGCTATGGCTACACCTTC. Translated, it gives CASRDGGSYGYTF. The V and J genes are TRBV6-5 and TRBJ1-2, with D tentatively TRBD1 (5 bases). V gave up 6 bases and J gave up 4 bases, with 12 bases separating them. Looked up from germline, CDR1 is MNHEY and CDR2 is SVGAGI. The CDR3 covers 13 residues.

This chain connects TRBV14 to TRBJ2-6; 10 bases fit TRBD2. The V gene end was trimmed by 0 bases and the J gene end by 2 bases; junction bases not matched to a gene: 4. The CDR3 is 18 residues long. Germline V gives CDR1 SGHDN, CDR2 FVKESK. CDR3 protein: CASSQELAGVAGANVLTF. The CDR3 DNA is TGTGCCAGCAGCCAAGAGCTAGCGGGAGTGGCTGGGGCCAACGTCCTGACTTTC.

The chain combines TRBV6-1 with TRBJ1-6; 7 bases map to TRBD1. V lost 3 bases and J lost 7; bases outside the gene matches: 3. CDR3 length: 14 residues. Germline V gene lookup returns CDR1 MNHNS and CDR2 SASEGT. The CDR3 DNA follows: TGTGCCAGCAGTGATCGACAGGGAAATTCACCCCTCCACTTT. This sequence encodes CASSDRQGNSPLHF.

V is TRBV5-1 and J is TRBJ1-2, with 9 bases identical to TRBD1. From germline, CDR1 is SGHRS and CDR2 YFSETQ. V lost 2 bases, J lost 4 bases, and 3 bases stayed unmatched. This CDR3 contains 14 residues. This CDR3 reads CASSLTGGAYGYTF. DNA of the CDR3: TGCGCCAGCAGCTTAACAGGGGGCGCCTATGGCTACACCTTC.